The 8 T cell receptor beta chains below come from one sample, sequenced in a study of T cell responses to AZD1222 COVID-19 vaccine (dated by TCRdb to about 2021). The library was made by the immunoSEQ multiplex PCR assay. Not all clones reach the TCRdb copy of this immuneACCESS table, which keeps in-frame sequences only. Checked studies attribute under half of the gap to unresolved V genes and leave the rest unexplained. The sample table shows 95,000 to 150,000 clones, and 75% to 85% are seen once. In total, the top ten clones hold roughly a quarter of the sample. The sample's time point label, decoded: about 28 days (+/-7) after the second vaccine dose. Source: peripheral blood, taken 28 days after the second AZD1222 dose. These receptors all come from an adult who received the AZD1222 COVID-19 vaccine.

The chain carries TRBV3-1 (or the pseudogene TRBV3-2) and TRBJ1-2, with 7 bases matching TRBD1. The CDR3 length is 14 residues. With 5 bases clipped from V and 3 bases from J, the junction kept 6 bases outside the gene matches. From germline, CDR1 is LGHDT and CDR2 YNNKEL (reference sequence). The CDR3 coding sequence is TGTGCCAGCAGCTCGAGGGGGCGGGACTATGGCTACACCTTC. As protein: CASSSRGRDYGYTF.

The chain links TRBV29-1 to TRBJ1-2, with 7 bases identical to TRBD1. CDR3 size: 12 residues. V lost 6 bases and J lost 4; bases outside the gene matches: 5. Germline V gene lookup returns CDR1 SQVTM and CDR2 ANQGSEA. In DNA form, the CDR3 reads TGCAGCGTAACGGGACAGAGCTATGGCTACACCTTC. Protein sequence: CSVTGQSYGYTF.

The V call is TRBV18, the J call TRBJ2-5; possibly TRBD1 or TRBD2 for D (5 bases each). V was trimmed by 2 bases and J by 4 bases, leaving 5 bases between them. The CDR3 contains 12 residues. Germline CDR1 is KGHSH and CDR2 is LQKENI. The CDR3 region is CASSPGGETQYF. The DNA for the CDR3 is TGTGCCAGCTCACCAGGGGGAGAGACCCAGTACTTC.

This rearrangement joins TRBV21-1 to TRBJ1-5; TRBD1, the D gene given by the table, was not confirmed from the DNA. TRBV21-1 is a known pseudogene. The CDR3 extends over 17 amino acids. The DNA for the CDR3 is TGTGCCAGCAGCTCTCACCGTCTTCTGGCAAGCAATCAGCCCCAGCATTTT. The encoded protein is CASSSHRLLASNQPQHF.

The rearrangement joins TRBV19 to TRBJ1-2, with TRBD1 identical over 7 bases. With V trimmed by 3 bases and J by 10 bases, 8 bases remained unmatched. Per the germline V gene, CDR1 is LNHDA and CDR2 is SQIVND (reference sequence). The CDR3 is 13 residues long. The DNA for the CDR3 is TGTGCCAGTAGTATTGGGACAGTGCCCTCCTACACCTTC. Translated: CASSIGTVPSYTF. Filled out from reference TRBV19 and TRBJ1-2, the complete variable domain reads DGGITQSPKYLFRKEGQNVTLSCEQNLNHDAMYWYRQDPGQGLRLIYYSQIVNDFQKGDIAEGYSVSREKKESFPLTVTSAQKNPTAFYLCASSIGTVPSYTFGSGTRLTVV.

The chain uses TRBV2 and TRBJ2-1, with 7 bases matching TRBD1. CDR1 and CDR2 from the germline V gene are SNHLY and FYNNEI. V was pared by 6 bases and J by 0 bases, with 2 bases of the junction left unmatched. CDR3 length equals 14 residues. As DNA, the CDR3 is TGTGCCAGCAGCAGGGACAGCTCCTACAATGAGCAGTTCTTC. Its protein is CASSRDSSYNEQFF.

The chain couples TRBV5-5 to TRBJ1-1; D may be TRBD1 (6 bases). Trimming shortened V by 2 bases and J by 10 bases, and 12 bases separated the two germline ends. Germline-derived CDR1 and CDR2 are SGHKS and YYEKEE (reference sequence). This CDR3 is 12 amino acids long. The CDR3 DNA reads TGTGCCAGCAGCTTCCGGGAAGGGGGAGCTTTCTTT. Its translation is CASSFREGGAFF. The full variable domain, its missing parts supplied by reference TRBV5-5 and TRBJ1-1, is DAGVTQSPTHLIKTRGQQVTLRCSPISGHKSVSWYQQVLGQGPQFIFQYYEKEERGRGNFPDRFSARQFPNYSSELNVNALLLGDSALYLCASSFREGGAFFGQGTRLTVV.

V usage is TRBV12-5 and J usage is TRBJ2-7; 7 nucleotides match TRBD2. This CDR3 spans 14 amino acids. In germline, CDR1 is LGHNT, CDR2 FRNRAP. The V and J ends lost 7 bases and 3 bases, in that order; junction bases with no gene match: 9. Written as DNA, the CDR3 is TGTGCTAGTGCCCAGAGCGGGGCCGGCTACGAGCAGTACTTC. Amino acid sequence: CASAQSGAGYEQYF. Using reference TRBV12-5 and TRBJ2-7 for the parts outside the CDR3, the full variable domain is DARVTQTPRHKVTEMGQEVTMRCQPILGHNTVFWYRQTMMQGLELLAYFRNRAPLDDSGMPKDRFSAEMPDATLATLKIQPSEPRDSAVYFCASAQSGAGYEQYFGPGTRLTVT.